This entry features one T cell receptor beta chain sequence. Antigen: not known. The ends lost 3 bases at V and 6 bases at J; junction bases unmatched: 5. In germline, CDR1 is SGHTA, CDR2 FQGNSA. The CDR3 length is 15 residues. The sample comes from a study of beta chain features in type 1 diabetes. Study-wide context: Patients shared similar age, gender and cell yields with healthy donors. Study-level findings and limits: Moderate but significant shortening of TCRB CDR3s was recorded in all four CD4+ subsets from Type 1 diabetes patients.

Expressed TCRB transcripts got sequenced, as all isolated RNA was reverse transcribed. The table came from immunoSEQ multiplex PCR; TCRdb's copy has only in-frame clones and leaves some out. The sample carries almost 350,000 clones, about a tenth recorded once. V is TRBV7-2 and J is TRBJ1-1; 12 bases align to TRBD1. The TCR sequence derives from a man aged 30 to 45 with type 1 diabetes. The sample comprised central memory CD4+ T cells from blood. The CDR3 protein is CASSFSGQGAAEAFF. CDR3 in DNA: TGTGCCAGCAGCTTTTCGGGACAGGGGGCTGCTGAAGCTTTCTTT.